This TCR beta chain was recorded in a study of T cells in Graves' hyperthyroidism and ophthalmopathy. V trimming: 7 bases; J trimming: 7 bases; junction bases outside the gene matches: 16. The CDR3 loop spans 15 amino acids. CDR1 and CDR2 (germline): GTSNPN, SVGIG (reference sequence). Amplification of TCR beta CDR3 regions was performed using RNA transcripts as template. HTBI primers were used for first-round RT-PCR of the TCR CDR3. TCRdb analysed the multiplex PCR reads with MiXCR anew, one entry per CDR3 protein. This table holds over 550,000 distinct CDR3 sequences, approximately 15% found once. This clonotype came up a few times.

V and J are TRBV30 and TRBJ1-2, with 9 bases aligning to TRBD1. The origin of this receptor is a woman aged 18-35 years with Graves' hyperthyroidism. The specimen was blood. The CDR3, as DNA: TGTGCCTTCCTAGGATACGGTGGGACAGGGTTTGGCTACACCTTC. Encoded protein: CAFLGYGGTGFGYTF.